These T cell receptor beta chains were read from a single sample in a study of cytomegalovirus exposure and HLA in healthy donors. Produced via immunoSEQ multiplex PCR; TCRdb's table is partial and in-frame only. Of around 160,000 clones detected, 77% appear once; the ten largest clones hold around 2.5%. The sequenced sample consisted of PBMCs. These receptors originate from a woman in her forties in good health and CMV-seropositive. The CDR3 runs from the conserved cysteine through the conserved F or W. D genes are given only for firm matches. A clone size is listed for some rows: how often the clone was seen (once, few, many), or a class if it is expanded.

>NA|18|TRBV14|TRBJ1-3|NA
TGTGCCAGCAGCCCCCAAGGTAGGGGGAAGAGCTCTGGAAACACCATATATTTT
CASSPQGRGKSSGNTIYF
>once|12|TRBV18|TRBJ1-1|TRBD1
TGTGCCAGCTCACCGGGACAGCTTGAAGCTTTCTTT
CASSPGQLEAFF
>NA|14|TRBV30|TRBJ1-2|NA
TGTGCCTGGAGTCTCTACCAGGGGCTGCATGGCTACACCTTC
CAWSLYQGLHGYTF
>NA|15|TRBV6-5|TRBJ2-2|TRBD2
TGTGCCAGCACTCTAGCGGGAGGGAACACCGGGGAGCTGTTTTTT
CASTLAGGNTGELFF
>NA|14|TRBV28|TRBJ2-4|NA
TGTGCCAGCAGTTTCCAGGACAGCAAAAACATTCAGTACTTC
CASSFQDSKNIQYF
>NA|13|TRBV6-5|TRBJ2-7|NA
TGTGCCAGCAGTTACTCGAAACATGCCGAGCAGTACTTC
CASSYSKHAEQYF
>few|15|TRBV7-9|TRBJ2-7|NA
TGTGCCAGCAGCTCCACCATAGAGAGCTCCTACGAGCAGTACTTC
CASSSTIESSYEQYF
>NA|16|TRBV5-4|TRBJ2-1|TRBD1
TGTGCCAGCAGCCCGGGGGGGACAGGGGGAGAAAATGAGCAGTTCTTC
CASSPGGTGGENEQFF
>NA|14|TRBV6-5|TRBJ1-1|NA
TGTGCCAGCAGCCCTCAGATGATGAACACTGAAGCTTTCTTT
CASSPQMMNTEAFF
>NA|14|TRBV19|TRBJ1-2|TRBD1
TGTGCCAGTAGTTTCGGACAGGGGAGCTATGGCTACACCTTC
CASSFGQGSYGYTF
>NA|14|TRBV14|TRBJ1-2|TRBD1
TGTGCCAGCAGCCAGGGGACAGACTCACTTGGCTACACCTTC
CASSQGTDSLGYTF
>NA|18|TRBV6-4|TRBJ2-1|NA
TGTGCCAGCAGTGATAAGCCTAGCGAGGCCCTGTCCCACAATGAGCAGTTCTTC
CASSDKPSEALSHNEQFF
>NA|16|TRBV4-3|TRBJ1-4|TRBD1
TGCGCCAGCAGCCCCGGACAGGGAGCAACTAATGAAAAACTGTTTTTT
CASSPGQGATNEKLFF
>NA|13|TRBV6-4|TRBJ1-1|TRBD1
TGTGCCAGCAGTCCAAACAGGGGCACTGAAGCTTTCTTT
CASSPNRGTEAFF
>NA|15|TRBV6-5|TRBJ2-7|TRBD1
TGTGCCAGCAGTTTAACCCCGGGACAGACCTACGAGCAGTACTTC
CASSLTPGQTYEQYF
>NA|14|TRBV11-2|TRBJ1-1|TRBD1
TGTGCCAGCAGCTTAGGACAGGGGAACACTGAAGCTTTCTTT
CASSLGQGNTEAFF
>NA|16|TRBV5-1|TRBJ1-1|TRBD1
TGCGCCAGCAGCGGACAGGGGATTGGGGAGAACACTGAAGCTTTCTTT
CASSGQGIGENTEAFF
>NA|12|TRBV5-6|TRBJ2-3|NA
TGTGCCAGCAGCTTGGGCGAGGATACGCAGTATTTT
CASSLGEDTQYF
>NA|14|TRBV10-2|TRBJ1-1|TRBD1
TGCGCCAGCAGTCGACAGGGGGGGGACACTGAAGCTTTCTTT
CASSRQGGDTEAFF
>NA|13|TRBV6-5|TRBJ1-2|NA
TGTGCCAGCAGAGCGACGCAGGGTCCTGGCTACACCTTC
CASRATQGPGYTF
>many|14|TRBV7-9|TRBJ1-1|NA
TGTGCCAGCAGCTTAGGAACAGGTTACACTGAAGCTTTCTTT
CASSLGTGYTEAFF
>NA|17|TRBV9|TRBJ2-1|TRBD2
TGTGCCAGCAGCGTAGGGCCGGGACTAGCGGGTTTAAATGAGCAGTTCTTC
CASSVGPGLAGLNEQFF
>few|15|TRBV29-1|TRBJ1-2|TRBD1
TGCAGCGTCGATCGACAGGGAGAATATAACTATGGCTACACCTTC
CSVDRQGEYNYGYTF
>NA|15|TRBV19|TRBJ1-5|NA
TGTGCCAGTAGTATTGGAGGGGAGACTTGGCAGCCCCAGCATTTT
CASSIGGETWQPQHF
>NA|14|TRBV7-9|TRBJ2-7|NA
TGTGCCAGCAGCCATAGACAGACCTCCTACGAGCAGTACTTC
CASSHRQTSYEQYF